The 24 T cell receptor beta chains presented below share a single source sample, sequenced in a study of shared clonotypes between healthy human individuals. Naive CD8 isolation took CD45RO-negative cells positively selected for CCR7 and excluded terminally differentiated effector memory CD45RA+ cells. Measured with immunoSEQ multiplex PCR; TCRdb has only the in-frame clones, and not every one. In the table there are more than 600,000 clones, 92% of which are singletons. Sequencing was done on a sample of naive CD8+ T cells sorted from blood. Source of these receptors: a man aged 25-40 years in good health.

V usage is TRBV6-5 and J usage is TRBJ2-1; TRBD2 matches 8 bases. This CDR3 region has 15 residues. The V segment lost 7 bases and the J segment 4 bases; nucleotides outside the gene matches: 9. The V gene's germline CDR1 is MNHEY and CDR2 SVGAGI. The CDR3 DNA reads as TGTGCCAGCAATAGGATTAGCGGGGCTTACAATGAGCAGTTCTTC. Its translation is CASNRISGAYNEQFF.

The chain is built from TRBV27 and TRBJ2-1, with D uncertain. V was trimmed by 6 bases and J by 13 bases, leaving 19 bases between them. The CDR3 extends over 13 amino acids. The germline V gene has CDR1 MNHEY and CDR2 SMNVEV (reference sequence). The DNA for the CDR3 is TGTGCCAGCAGCAACGGTCCTAGTAAAACCCAGTTCTTC. Amino acid sequence: CASSNGPSKTQFF.

CDR3 in DNA: TGTGCCAGCAGGGCACTAGGACGCACAGATACGCAGTATTTT. Translating gives CASRALGRTDTQYF. J is TRBJ2-3 and V is TRBV6-5, with D perhaps TRBD2 (5 bases). The CDR3 extends over 14 amino acids. The V gene's germline CDR1 is MNHEY and CDR2 SVGAGI. Trimming took off 6 bases at V and 1 base at J, with 11 bases between the two ends.

The V and J genes are TRBV6-5 and TRBJ2-3, with a tentative D call TRBD2 (5 bases). The V gene's germline CDR1 is MNHEY and CDR2 SVGAGI. V lost 3 bases and J 3 bases, leaving 13 bases between the germline ends. The CDR3 sequence is 15 residues long. For the CDR3, the DNA is TGTGCCAGCAGTTATTATGAGGGCGCAACAGATACGCAGTATTTT. Translated: CASSYYEGATDTQYF.

The J gene is TRBJ2-2, the V gene TRBV7-6; no firm D call. Germline assignment: CDR1 SGHVS and CDR2 FNYEAQ. Trimming took off 5 bases at V and 7 bases at J, with 2 bases between the two ends. CDR3 length: 10 residues. CDR3 region: CASSRGELFF. As DNA, the CDR3 is TGTGCCAGCAGCCGCGGGGAGCTGTTTTTT.

This chain joins TRBV7-9 and TRBJ2-7; the match to TRBD2 covers 13 bases. CDR1 and CDR2 from the germline V gene are SEHNR and FQNEAQ (reference sequence). Trimming at V came to 5 bases and at J to 6 bases, leaving 13 bases not matched to a gene. The CDR3 extends over 17 amino acids. In nucleotides, the CDR3 is TGTGCCAGCAGCACCCGGACTAGCGGGAGCCCCAAGGGCGAGCAGTACTTC. Residues: CASSTRTSGSPKGEQYF.

The V and J genes are TRBV12-5 and TRBJ2-2; the D gene is possibly TRBD2 (6 bases). The CDR3 is made up of 15 amino acids. Trimming removed 5 bases at V and 3 bases at J, with 13 bases between. CDR1 is LGHNT and CDR2 is FRNRAP in the germline V gene. DNA of the CDR3: TGTGCTAGTGGTCCTCGGGAGAGGGACACCGGGGAGCTGTTTTTT. Translation: CASGPRERDTGELFF.

V and J are TRBV7-3 and TRBJ2-2, with a possible D match to TRBD2 (5 bases). The CDR3 spans 14 residues. Per germline, CDR1 SGHTA and CDR2 FQGTGA. V lost 2 bases, J lost 6 bases, and 10 bases lay in between. This chain's CDR3 is CASSLEGTPGELFF. The CDR3 DNA reads TGTGCCAGCAGCTTAGAGGGTACCCCCGGGGAGCTGTTTTTT.

The chain employs TRBV5-4 and TRBJ1-4; 12 nucleotides line up with TRBD1. Per germline, CDR1 SGHNT and CDR2 YYREEE (reference sequence). The CDR3 has 16 amino acids. Trimming at V came to 4 bases and at J to 7 bases, leaving 8 bases not matched to a gene. In nucleotides, the CDR3 is TGTGCCAGCAGCCTGGGACAGGGGGCGCGATTTGAAAAACTGTTTTTT. Translating it yields CASSLGQGARFEKLFF.

The CDR3 region is CASSQRLGGYEQYF. CDR3 sequence (DNA): TGTGCCAGCAGCCAAAGGCTAGGAGGCTACGAGCAGTACTTC. The chain joins TRBV27 to TRBJ2-7, with D possibly being TRBD2 (5 bases). The V end lost 6 bases, the J end lost 3 bases, and 15 bases lay between the germline ends. CDR1 MNHEY and CDR2 SMNVEV come from the germline V gene (reference sequence). The CDR3 is 14 residues long.

The chain joins TRBV6-1 to TRBJ1-1; 9 bases align to TRBD1. This CDR3 has 13 amino acids. Germline assignment: CDR1 MNHNS and CDR2 SASEGT. The V segment lost 11 bases and the J segment 7 bases; nucleotides outside the gene matches: 11. DNA of the CDR3: TGTGCCGGGCCCGGGACAGGGTTGGATGAAGCTTTCTTT. Encoded protein: CAGPGTGLDEAFF.

The J gene is TRBJ2-2, the V gene TRBV14; D gene ambiguous. The CDR3 extends over 19 amino acids. Trimming took 0 bases from V and 1 from J, leaving 18 bases between them. The germline V gene encodes CDR1 SGHDN and CDR2 FVKESK. The CDR3 DNA reads TGTGCCAGCAGCCAAGATTTTCCCCTCCGGACGGAGAACACCGGGGAGCTGTTTTTT. This translates into CASSQDFPLRTENTGELFF. Combining the CDR3 with reference TRBV14 and TRBJ2-2 gives the whole variable domain EAGVTQFPSHSVIEKGQTVTLRCDPISGHDNLYWYRRVMGKEIKFLLHFVKESKQDESGMPNNRFLAERTGGTYSTLKVQPAELEDSGVYFCASSQDFPLRTENTGELFFGEGSRLTVL.

The V and J genes are TRBV27 and TRBJ2-7, with D maybe TRBD2 (6 bases). This CDR3 contains 14 residues. Germline CDR1 MNHEY, CDR2 SMNVEV (reference sequence). Trimming stripped 2 bases from V and 7 bases from J, with 15 bases between. DNA of the CDR3: TGTGCCAGCAGTTTACAGGGAGAGGGGAGGGAGCAGTACTTC. Protein sequence: CASSLQGEGREQYF.

This clone has just one count. The V and J genes are TRBV4-1 and TRBJ1-4; D perhaps matches TRBD1 (5 bases). There are 15 residues in the CDR3. Trimming took 0 bases from V and 14 from J, leaving 19 bases between them. Germline CDR1 reads MGHRA; CDR2 reads YSYEKL. This CDR3 reads CASSQDLRGRLSLFF. The CDR3 bases are TGCGCCAGCAGCCAAGATTTAAGGGGCCGACTTTCCCTGTTTTTT.

The rearrangement links TRBV25-1 to TRBJ1-2; no reliable D call. This CDR3 spans 15 amino acids. From germline, CDR1 is MGHDK and CDR2 SYGVNS. Between the trimmed V and J ends, which lost 1 base and 4 bases, there was a span of 13 bases. CDR3 residues: CASSELFIGVYGYTF. In DNA, the CDR3 is TGTGCCAGCAGTGAATTATTTATAGGCGTCTATGGCTACACCTTC.

The rearrangement uses TRBV9 and TRBJ2-2, with a weak D call TRBD1 (6 bases). This CDR3 has 16 amino acids. V dropped 3 bases and J dropped 5 bases, with 17 bases sitting between them. The germline V gene encodes CDR1 SGDLS and CDR2 YYNGEE. DNA for the CDR3: TGTGCCAGCAGCGCAAGAACAGGGTGGCGGACCGGGGAGCTGTTTTTT. Its protein product is CASSARTGWRTGELFF.

V usage is TRBV7-9 and J usage is TRBJ2-6; D gene ambiguous. CDR3 length: 15 residues. CDR1 is SEHNR, CDR2 FQNEAQ, per germline (reference sequence). V was shortened by 3 bases and J by 0 bases, with 6 bases between the two germline ends. CDR3: CASSLTASGANVLTF. The CDR3 DNA reads TGTGCCAGCAGCTTGACTGCCTCTGGGGCCAACGTCCTGACTTTC.

The chain employs TRBV14 and TRBJ2-5, with a weak D call TRBD2 (5 bases). Deletions cut 4 bases from V and 5 bases from J, with 17 bases between. The CDR3 is made up of 15 amino acids. Germline values: CDR1 SGHDN, CDR2 FVKESK. The CDR3 DNA reads as TGTGCCAGCAGCCGCGTGACTGACTATGAGGAGACCCAGTACTTC. It specifies CASSRVTDYEETQYF.

The chain joins TRBV18 to TRBJ2-3, with 7 bases lining up with TRBD2. This CDR3 comprises 14 residues. J gave up 5 bases and V 4 bases, and 6 bases lay outside the gene matches. Germline V CDR1 and CDR2: KGHSH, LQKENI. CDR3 sequence reads: CASSLAGVRDTQYF. CDR3 nucleotides: TGTGCCAGCTCACTTGCGGGAGTGAGAGATACGCAGTATTTT. The entire variable domain, with the rest obtained from reference TRBV18 and TRBJ2-3, is as follows: NAGVMQNPRHLVRRRGQEARLRCSPMKGHSHVYWYRQLPEEGLKFMVYLQKENIIDESGMPKERFSAEFPKEGPSILRIQQVVRGDSAAYFCASSLAGVRDTQYFGPGTRLTVL.

This clone was seen more than once but under ten times. J is TRBJ2-7 and V is TRBV4-2, with unresolved D. Germline lookup yields CDR1 LGHNA and CDR2 YNFKEQ. This CDR3 comprises 13 residues. V lost 2 bases to trimming and J lost 3 bases, with 8 bases between them. In DNA, the CDR3 is TGTGCCAGCAGCCAAATGGCGAACTACGAGCAGTACTTC. As protein: CASSQMANYEQYF.

The V gene is TRBV10-3, the J gene TRBJ2-1, with TRBD1 matching 9 bases. Germline V lookup: CDR1 ENHRY, CDR2 SYGVKD. The CDR3 totals 15 residues. V trimming: 4 bases; J trimming: 6 bases; junction bases outside the gene matches: 7. The CDR3 here is CAISGTGGAANEQFF. Written as DNA, the CDR3 is TGTGCCATCAGTGGTACAGGGGGCGCGGCCAATGAGCAGTTCTTC.

The chain is built from TRBV27 and TRBJ2-6, with D perhaps TRBD1 or TRBD2 (5 bases each). The CDR3 has 17 amino acids. Trimming removed 4 bases at V and 3 bases at J, with 16 bases between. CDR1 is MNHEY and CDR2 is SMNVEV in the germline V gene (reference sequence). Here the CDR3 reads CASSWGFDPRGANVLTF. The CDR3 nucleotides read TGTGCCAGCAGTTGGGGGTTCGATCCCCGTGGGGCCAACGTCCTGACTTTC. The whole variable domain, remainder taken from reference TRBV27 and TRBJ2-6, is EAQVTQNPRYLITVTGKKLTVTCSQNMNHEYMSWYRQDPGLGLRQIYYSMNVEVTDKGDVPEGYKVSRKEKRNFPLILESPSPNQTSLYFCASSWGFDPRGANVLTFGAGSRLTVL.

J is TRBJ2-1 and V is TRBV29-1; D remains unclear. Trimming took off 0 bases at V and 2 bases at J, with 11 bases between the two ends. The CDR3 contains 15 residues. The germline gives CDR1 SQVTM, CDR2 ANQGSEA. CDR3 DNA: TGCAGCGTTGAAGACGCCGAGCGCGCCTACAATGAGCAGTTCTTC. This sequence encodes CSVEDAERAYNEQFF.

The V gene is TRBV9, the J gene TRBJ1-3, with TRBD1 as a possible D gene (5 bases). Trimming left V 0 bases short and J 4 bases short, with 14 bases between. This CDR3 region has 16 residues. Germline V CDR1 and CDR2: SGDLS, YYNGEE. CDR3 coding DNA: TGTGCCAGCAGCGTAGCCCGGGGACCAGAAGGAAACACCATATATTTT. It codes for CASSVARGPEGNTIYF.